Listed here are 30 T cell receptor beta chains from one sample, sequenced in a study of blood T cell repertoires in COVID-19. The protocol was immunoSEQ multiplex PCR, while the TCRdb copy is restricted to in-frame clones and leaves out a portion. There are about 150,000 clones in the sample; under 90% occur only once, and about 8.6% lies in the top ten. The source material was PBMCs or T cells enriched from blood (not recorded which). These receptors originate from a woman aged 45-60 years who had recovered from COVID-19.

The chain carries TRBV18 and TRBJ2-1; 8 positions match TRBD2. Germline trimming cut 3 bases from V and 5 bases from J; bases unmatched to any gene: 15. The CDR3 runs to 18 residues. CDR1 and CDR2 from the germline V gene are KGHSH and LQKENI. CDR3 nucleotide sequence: TGTGCCAGCTCACCCCAATCTCGGGGCGGGGGGCGACACAATGAGCAGTTCTTC. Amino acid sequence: CASSPQSRGGGRHNEQFF.

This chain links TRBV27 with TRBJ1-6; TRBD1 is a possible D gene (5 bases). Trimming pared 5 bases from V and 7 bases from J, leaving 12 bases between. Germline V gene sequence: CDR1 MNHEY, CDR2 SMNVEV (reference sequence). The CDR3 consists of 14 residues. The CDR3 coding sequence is TGTGCCAGCAGTGGGGCAGTGGGGAATTCACCCCTCCACTTT. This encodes CASSGAVGNSPLHF.

CDR3: CASSSGQRAEAFF. CDR3 bases: TGTGCCAGCAGCTCCGGACAGCGCGCTGAAGCTTTCTTT. The chain links TRBV5-4 to TRBJ1-1; TRBD1 might be the D (6 bases). V was shortened by 3 bases and J by 6 bases, with 12 bases between the two germline ends. Per the germline V gene, CDR1 is SGHNT and CDR2 is YYREEE (reference sequence). The CDR3 totals 13 residues.

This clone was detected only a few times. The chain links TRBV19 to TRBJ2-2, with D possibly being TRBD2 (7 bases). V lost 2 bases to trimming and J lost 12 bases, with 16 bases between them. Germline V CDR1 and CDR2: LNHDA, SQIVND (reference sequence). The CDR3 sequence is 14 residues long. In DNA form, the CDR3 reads TGTGCCAGTAGTATATCGCGGGGGCGGGACAAGCTGTTTTTT. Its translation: CASSISRGRDKLFF. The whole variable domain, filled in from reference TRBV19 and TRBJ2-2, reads DGGITQSPKYLFRKEGQNVTLSCEQNLNHDAMYWYRQDPGQGLRLIYYSQIVNDFQKGDIAEGYSVSREKKESFPLTVTSAQKNPTAFYLCASSISRGRDKLFFGEGSRLTVL.

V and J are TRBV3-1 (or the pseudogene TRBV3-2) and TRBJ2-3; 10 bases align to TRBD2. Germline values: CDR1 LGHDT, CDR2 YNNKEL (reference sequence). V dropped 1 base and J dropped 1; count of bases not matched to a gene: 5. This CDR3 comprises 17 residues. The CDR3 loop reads CASSQVSGRAGTDTQYF. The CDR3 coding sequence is TGTGCCAGCAGCCAAGTAAGCGGGAGGGCCGGCACAGATACGCAGTATTTT.

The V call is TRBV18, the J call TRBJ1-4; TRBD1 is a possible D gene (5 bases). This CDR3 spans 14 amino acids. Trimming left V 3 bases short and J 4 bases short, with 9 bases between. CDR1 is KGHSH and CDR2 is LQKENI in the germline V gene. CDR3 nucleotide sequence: TGTGCCAGCTCACCCGGCAGGGTTAATGAAAAACTGTTTTTT. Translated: CASSPGRVNEKLFF.

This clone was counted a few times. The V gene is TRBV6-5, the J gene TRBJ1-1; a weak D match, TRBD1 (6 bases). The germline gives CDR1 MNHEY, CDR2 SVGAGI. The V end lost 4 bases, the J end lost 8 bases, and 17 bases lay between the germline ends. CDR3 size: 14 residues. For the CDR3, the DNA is TGTGCCAGCAGTTCCCATTCCGCCGGGACAGAAGCTTTCTTT. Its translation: CASSSHSAGTEAFF.

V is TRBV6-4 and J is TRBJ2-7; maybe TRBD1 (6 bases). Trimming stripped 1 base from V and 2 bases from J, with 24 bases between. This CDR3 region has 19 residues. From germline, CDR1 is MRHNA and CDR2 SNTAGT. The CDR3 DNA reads TGTGCCAGCAGTGACTTGATCGAAGGGGGAAGCCTGTACCCCTACGAGCAGTACTTC. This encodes CASSDLIEGGSLYPYEQYF.

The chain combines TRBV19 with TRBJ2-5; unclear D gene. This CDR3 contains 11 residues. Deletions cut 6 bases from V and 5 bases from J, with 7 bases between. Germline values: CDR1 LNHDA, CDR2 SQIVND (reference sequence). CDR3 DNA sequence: TGTGCCAGTAGGCTCGGGGAGACCCAGTACTTC. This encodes CASRLGETQYF.

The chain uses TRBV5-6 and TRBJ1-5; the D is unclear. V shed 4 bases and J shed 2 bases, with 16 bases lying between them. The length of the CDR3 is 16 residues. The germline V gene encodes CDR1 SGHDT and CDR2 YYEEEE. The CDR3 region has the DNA TGTGCCAGCAGCCGGCGGGCTATGGGAGGCAATCAGCCCCAGCATTTT. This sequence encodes CASSRRAMGGNQPQHF. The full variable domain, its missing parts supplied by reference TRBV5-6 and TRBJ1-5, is DAGVTQSPTHLIKTRGQQVTLRCSPKSGHDTVSWYQQALGQGPQFIFQYYEEEERQRGNFPDRFSGHQFPNYSSELNVNALLLGDSALYLCASSRRAMGGNQPQHFGDGTRLSIL.

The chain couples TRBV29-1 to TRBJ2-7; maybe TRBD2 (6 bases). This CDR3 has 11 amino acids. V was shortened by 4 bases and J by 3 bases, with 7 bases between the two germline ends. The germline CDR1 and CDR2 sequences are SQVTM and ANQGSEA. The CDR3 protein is CSVGGDYEQYF. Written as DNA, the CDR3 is TGCAGCGTTGGGGGGGACTACGAGCAGTACTTC.

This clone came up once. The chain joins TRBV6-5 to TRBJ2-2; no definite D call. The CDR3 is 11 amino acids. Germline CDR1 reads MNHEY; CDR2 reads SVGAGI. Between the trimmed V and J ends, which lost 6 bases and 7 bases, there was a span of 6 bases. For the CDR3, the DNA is TGTGCCAGCAGAGTCAGCGGGGAGCTGTTTTTT. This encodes CASRVSGELFF.

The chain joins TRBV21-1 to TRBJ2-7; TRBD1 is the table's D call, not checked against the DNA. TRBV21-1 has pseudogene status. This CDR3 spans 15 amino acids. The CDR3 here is CASRKTGPMPYEQYF. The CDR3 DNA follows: TGTGCCAGCAGAAAAACAGGCCCTATGCCCTACGAGCAGTACTTC.

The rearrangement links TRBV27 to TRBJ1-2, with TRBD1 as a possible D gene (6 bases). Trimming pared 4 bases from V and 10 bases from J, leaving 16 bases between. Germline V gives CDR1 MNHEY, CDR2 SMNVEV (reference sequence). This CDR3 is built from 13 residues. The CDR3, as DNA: TGTGCCAGCAGTTCTGGACAGCCCCCATCCTACACCTTC. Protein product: CASSSGQPPSYTF.

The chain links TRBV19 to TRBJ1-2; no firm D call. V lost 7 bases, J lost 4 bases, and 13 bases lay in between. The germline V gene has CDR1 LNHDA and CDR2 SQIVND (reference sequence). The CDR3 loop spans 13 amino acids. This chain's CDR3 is CASTKPGSYGYTF. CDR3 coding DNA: TGTGCCAGTACCAAGCCGGGGAGCTATGGCTACACCTTC.

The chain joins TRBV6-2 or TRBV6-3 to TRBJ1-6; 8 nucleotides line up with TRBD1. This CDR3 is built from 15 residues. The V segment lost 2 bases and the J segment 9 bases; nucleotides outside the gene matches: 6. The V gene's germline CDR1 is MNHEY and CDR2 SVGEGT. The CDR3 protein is CASSYGTGGTSPLHF. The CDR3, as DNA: TGTGCCAGCAGTTACGGGACAGGAGGGACTTCACCCCTCCACTTT.

The CDR3 nucleotides are TGTGCCAGCAGTTACATACTAGGGATGGGGTCACCCCTCCACTTT. Translated, it gives CASSYILGMGSPLHF. This rearrangement joins TRBV6-5 to TRBJ1-6; no firm D call. V was shortened by 2 bases and J by 10 bases, with 15 bases between the two germline ends. CDR1 is MNHEY, CDR2 SVGAGI, per germline. CDR3 length: 15 residues.

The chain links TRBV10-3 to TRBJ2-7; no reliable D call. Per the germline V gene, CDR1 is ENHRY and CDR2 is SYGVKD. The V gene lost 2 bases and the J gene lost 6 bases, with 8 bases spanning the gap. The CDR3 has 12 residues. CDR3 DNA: TGTGCCATCAGTGAGATCCCCAGCGAGCAGTACTTC. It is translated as CAISEIPSEQYF.

The CDR3 region has the DNA TGTGCCAGCAGTGAAGGAGTAGAGGGAGGACAGACCCAGTACTTC. Translating it yields CASSEGVEGGQTQYF. This chain uses TRBV25-1 with TRBJ2-5; tentative D call: TRBD2 (6 bases). Germline V gives CDR1 MGHDK, CDR2 SYGVNS. V lost 2 bases and J 6 bases, leaving 16 bases between the germline ends. The CDR3 spans 15 residues.

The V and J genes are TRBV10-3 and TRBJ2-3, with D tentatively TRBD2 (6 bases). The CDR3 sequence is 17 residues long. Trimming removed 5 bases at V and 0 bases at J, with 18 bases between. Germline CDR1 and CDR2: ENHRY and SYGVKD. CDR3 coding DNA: TGTGCCATCAGTCCCCCGACTAGACTAACTAGCACAGATACGCAGTATTTT. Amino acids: CAISPPTRLTSTDTQYF.

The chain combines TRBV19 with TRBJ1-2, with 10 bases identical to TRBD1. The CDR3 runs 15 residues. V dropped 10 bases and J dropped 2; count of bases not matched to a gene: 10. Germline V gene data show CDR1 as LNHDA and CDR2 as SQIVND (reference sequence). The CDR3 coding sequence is TGTGCCAATTGCCGGGACAGGGGACGAAACTATGGCTACACCTTC. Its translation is CANCRDRGRNYGYTF.

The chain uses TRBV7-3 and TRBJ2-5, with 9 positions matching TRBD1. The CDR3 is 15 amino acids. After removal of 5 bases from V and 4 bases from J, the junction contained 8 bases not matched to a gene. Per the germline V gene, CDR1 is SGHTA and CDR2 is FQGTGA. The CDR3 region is CASSRTGEIGETQYF. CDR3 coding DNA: TGTGCCAGCAGCCGGACAGGGGAGATCGGAGAGACCCAGTACTTC. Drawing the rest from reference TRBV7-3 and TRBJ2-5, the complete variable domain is GAGVSQTPSNKVTEKGKYVELRCDPISGHTALYWYRQSLGQGPEFLIYFQGTGAADDSGLPNDRFFAVRPEGSVSTLKIQRTERGDSAVYLCASSRTGEIGETQYFGPGTRLLVL.

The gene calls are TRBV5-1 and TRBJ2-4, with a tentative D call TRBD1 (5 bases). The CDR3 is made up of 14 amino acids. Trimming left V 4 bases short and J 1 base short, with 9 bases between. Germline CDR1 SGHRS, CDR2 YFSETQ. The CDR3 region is CASSRTTAKNIQYF. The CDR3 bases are TGCGCCAGCAGCCGGACAACGGCCAAAAACATTCAGTACTTC.

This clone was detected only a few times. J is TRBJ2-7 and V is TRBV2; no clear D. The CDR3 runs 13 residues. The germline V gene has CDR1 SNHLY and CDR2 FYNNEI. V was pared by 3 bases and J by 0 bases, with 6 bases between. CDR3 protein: CASSDSDSYEQYF. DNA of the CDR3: TGTGCCAGCAGTGACAGTGACTCCTACGAGCAGTACTTC.

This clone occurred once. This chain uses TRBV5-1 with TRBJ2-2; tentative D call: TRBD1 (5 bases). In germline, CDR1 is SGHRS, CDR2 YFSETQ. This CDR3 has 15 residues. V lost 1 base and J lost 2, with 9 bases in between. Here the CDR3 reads CASSLRQGNTGELFF. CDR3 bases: TGCGCCAGCAGCTTGCGGCAGGGCAACACCGGGGAGCTGTTTTTT.

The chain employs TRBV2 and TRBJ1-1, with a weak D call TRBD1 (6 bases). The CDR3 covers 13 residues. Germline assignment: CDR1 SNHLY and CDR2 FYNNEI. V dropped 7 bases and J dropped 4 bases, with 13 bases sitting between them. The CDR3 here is CASKGGEVTEAFF. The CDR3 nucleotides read TGTGCCAGCAAGGGGGGGGAGGTCACTGAAGCTTTCTTT.

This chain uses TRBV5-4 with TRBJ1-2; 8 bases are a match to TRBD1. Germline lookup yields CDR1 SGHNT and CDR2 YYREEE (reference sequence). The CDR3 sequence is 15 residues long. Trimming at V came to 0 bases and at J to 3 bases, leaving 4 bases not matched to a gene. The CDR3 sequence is CASSLAAGGYYGYTF. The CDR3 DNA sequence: TGTGCCAGCAGCTTGGCCGCAGGGGGCTACTATGGCTACACCTTC.

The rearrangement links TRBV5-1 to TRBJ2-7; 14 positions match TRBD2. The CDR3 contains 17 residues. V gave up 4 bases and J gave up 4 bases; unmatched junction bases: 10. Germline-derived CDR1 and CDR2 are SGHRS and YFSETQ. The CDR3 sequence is CASSPRGLAGGQYEQYF. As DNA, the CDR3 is TGCGCCAGCAGCCCAAGAGGACTAGCGGGGGGACAGTACGAGCAGTACTTC. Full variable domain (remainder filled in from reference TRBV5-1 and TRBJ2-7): KAGVTQTPRYLIKTRGQQVTLSCSPISGHRSVSWYQQTPGQGLQFLFEYFSETQRNKGNFPGRFSGRQFSNSRSEMNVSTLELGDSALYLCASSPRGLAGGQYEQYFGPGTRLTVT.

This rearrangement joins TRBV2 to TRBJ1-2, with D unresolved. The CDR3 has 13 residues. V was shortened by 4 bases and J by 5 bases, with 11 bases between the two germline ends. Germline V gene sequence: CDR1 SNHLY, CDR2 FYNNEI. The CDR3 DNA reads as TGTGCCAGCAGTGCGGCGGCGGGTTATGGCTACACCTTC. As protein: CASSAAAGYGYTF.

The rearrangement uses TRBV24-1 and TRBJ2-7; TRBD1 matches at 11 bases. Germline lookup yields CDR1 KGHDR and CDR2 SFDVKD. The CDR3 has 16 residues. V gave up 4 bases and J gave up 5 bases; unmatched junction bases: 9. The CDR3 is CATSDSRTGGRHEQYF. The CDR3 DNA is TGTGCCACCAGTGACTCAAGGACAGGGGGCCGCCACGAGCAGTACTTC.